A single TCR beta chain is shown here with its context. Participating donors were healthy, HIV-negative adults free of recent acute infections or vaccinations. Deep was the level used in running the assay. An approximately 200 ng quantity of DNA, around 30,000 T cell genomes, went into the sorted-subset replicate PCRs. TCRdb's copy holds only in-frame clones and misses some; the assay was immunoSEQ multiplex PCR. The top ten clones hold roughly 2% of a sample with 550,000 to 700,000 clones, roughly 73% of them seen once. This specimen belongs to a study of shared clonotypes between healthy human individuals. The germline V gene encodes CDR1 SNHLY and CDR2 FYNNEI. V lost 7 bases and J 0 bases, leaving 12 bases between the germline ends. The CDR3 length is 15 residues.

This clonotype was sampled from a young woman in good health. The chain links TRBV2 to TRBJ2-2; tentative D call: TRBD2 (5 bases). Material for sequencing was memory CD4+ T cells sorted from blood. Subset: CD45RA-negative fraction. The DNA for the CDR3 is TGTGCCAGCAAAGGGCCGGGGACGAACACCGGGGAGCTGTTTTTT. This codes for CASKGPGTNTGELFF.